This T cell receptor beta chain was sequenced for a study of blood T cell repertoires in COVID-19. This clone was detected a few times. Exposed enrollees had met someone with a PCR-confirmed or clinician-diagnosed COVID-19 case at some point within the 2 weeks before study entry. Germline V gene data show CDR1 as SEHNR and CDR2 as FQNEAQ (reference sequence). The CDR3 is made up of 13 amino acids. V lost 5 bases and J lost 1, with 8 bases in between. The assay was immunoSEQ multiplex PCR, and TCRdb's table has in-frame clones only and misses some. The sample has 350,000 to 450,000 clones; 91% are singletons.

The TCR sequence derives from a woman aged 40 to 50 who had been exposed to COVID-19. The chain has TRBV7-9 and TRBJ1-2; D is uncertain. Sequenced input: PBMCs or T cells enriched from blood (not recorded which). The DNA for the CDR3 is TGTGCCAGCAGCCTTATAGATAACTATGGCTACACCTTC. It yields the protein CASSLIDNYGYTF.